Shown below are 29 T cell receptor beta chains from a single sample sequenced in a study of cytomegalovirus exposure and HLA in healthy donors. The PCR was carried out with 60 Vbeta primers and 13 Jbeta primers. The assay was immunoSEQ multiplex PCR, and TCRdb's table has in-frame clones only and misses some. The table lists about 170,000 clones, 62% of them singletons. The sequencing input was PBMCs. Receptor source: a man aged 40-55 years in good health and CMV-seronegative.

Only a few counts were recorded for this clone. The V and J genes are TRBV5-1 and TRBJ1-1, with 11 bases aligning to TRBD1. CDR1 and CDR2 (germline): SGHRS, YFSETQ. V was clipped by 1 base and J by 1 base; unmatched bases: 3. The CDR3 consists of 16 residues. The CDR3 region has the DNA TGCGCCAGCAGCTTGAGGGACAGGGGGGCGAACACTGAAGCTTTCTTT. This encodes CASSLRDRGANTEAFF. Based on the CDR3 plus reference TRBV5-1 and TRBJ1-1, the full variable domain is KAGVTQTPRYLIKTRGQQVTLSCSPISGHRSVSWYQQTPGQGLQFLFEYFSETQRNKGNFPGRFSGRQFSNSRSEMNVSTLELGDSALYLCASSLRDRGANTEAFFGQGTRLTVV.

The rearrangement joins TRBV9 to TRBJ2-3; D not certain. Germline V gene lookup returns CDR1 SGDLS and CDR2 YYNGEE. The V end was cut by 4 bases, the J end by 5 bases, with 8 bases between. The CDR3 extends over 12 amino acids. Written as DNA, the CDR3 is TGTGCCAGCAGCCAGGAAGGAGATACGCAGTATTTT. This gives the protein CASSQEGDTQYF.

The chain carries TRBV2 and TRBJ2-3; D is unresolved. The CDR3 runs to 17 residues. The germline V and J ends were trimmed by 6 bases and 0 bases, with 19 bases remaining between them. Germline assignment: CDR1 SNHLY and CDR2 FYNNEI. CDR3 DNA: TGTGCCAGCAGGGCTCCCGTCTTAACTAAAAGCACAGATACGCAGTATTTT. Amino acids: CASRAPVLTKSTDTQYF.

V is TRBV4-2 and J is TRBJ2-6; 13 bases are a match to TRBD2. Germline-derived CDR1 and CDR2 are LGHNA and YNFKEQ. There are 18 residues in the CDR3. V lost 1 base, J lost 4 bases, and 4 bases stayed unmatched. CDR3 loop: CASSQGLAGGLGANVLTF. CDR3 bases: TGTGCCAGCAGCCAAGGACTAGCGGGGGGCCTGGGGGCCAACGTCCTGACTTTC.

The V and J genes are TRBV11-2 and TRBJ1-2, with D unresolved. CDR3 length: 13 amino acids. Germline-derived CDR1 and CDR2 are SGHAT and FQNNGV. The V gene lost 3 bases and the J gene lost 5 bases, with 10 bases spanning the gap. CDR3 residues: CASSFGSAYGYTF. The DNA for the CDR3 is TGTGCCAGCAGCTTCGGCAGCGCATATGGCTACACCTTC.

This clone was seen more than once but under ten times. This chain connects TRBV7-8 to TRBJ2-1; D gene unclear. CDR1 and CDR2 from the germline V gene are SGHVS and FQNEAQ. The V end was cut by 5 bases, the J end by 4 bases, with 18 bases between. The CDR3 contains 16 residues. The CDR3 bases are TGTGCCAGCAGCCCGCACCCTGGGCTCCCGTACAATGAGCAGTTCTTC. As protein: CASSPHPGLPYNEQFF.

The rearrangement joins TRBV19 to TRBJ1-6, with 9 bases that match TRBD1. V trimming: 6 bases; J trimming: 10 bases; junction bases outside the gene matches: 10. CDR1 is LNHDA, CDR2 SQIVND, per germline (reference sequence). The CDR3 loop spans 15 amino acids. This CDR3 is CASSDAGQGWSPLHF. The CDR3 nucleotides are TGTGCCAGTAGCGACGCGGGACAGGGTTGGTCACCCCTCCACTTT. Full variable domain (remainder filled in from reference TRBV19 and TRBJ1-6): DGGITQSPKYLFRKEGQNVTLSCEQNLNHDAMYWYRQDPGQGLRLIYYSQIVNDFQKGDIAEGYSVSREKKESFPLTVTSAQKNPTAFYLCASSDAGQGWSPLHFGNGTRLTVT.

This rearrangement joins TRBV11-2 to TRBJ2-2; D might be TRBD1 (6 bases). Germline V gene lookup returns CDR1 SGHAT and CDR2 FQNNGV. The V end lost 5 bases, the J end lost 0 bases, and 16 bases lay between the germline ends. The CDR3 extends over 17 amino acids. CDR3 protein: CASSPRAGQPNTGELFF. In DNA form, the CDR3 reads TGTGCCAGCAGCCCTAGAGCTGGACAGCCGAACACCGGGGAGCTGTTTTTT.

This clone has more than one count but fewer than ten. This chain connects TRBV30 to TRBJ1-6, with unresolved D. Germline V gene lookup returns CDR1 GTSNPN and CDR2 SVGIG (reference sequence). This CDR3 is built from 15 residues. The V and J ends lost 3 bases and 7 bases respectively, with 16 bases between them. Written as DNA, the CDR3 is TGTGCCTGGAGACCGGGCTGGACGGGGAATTCACCCCTCCACTTT. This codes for CAWRPGWTGNSPLHF.

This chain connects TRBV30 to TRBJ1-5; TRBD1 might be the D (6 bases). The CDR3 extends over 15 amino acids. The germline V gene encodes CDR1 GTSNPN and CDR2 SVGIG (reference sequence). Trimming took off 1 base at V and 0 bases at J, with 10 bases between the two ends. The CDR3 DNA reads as TGTGCCTGGAGTGAGGGGGAATATAGCAATCAGCCCCAGCATTTT. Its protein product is CAWSEGEYSNQPQHF.

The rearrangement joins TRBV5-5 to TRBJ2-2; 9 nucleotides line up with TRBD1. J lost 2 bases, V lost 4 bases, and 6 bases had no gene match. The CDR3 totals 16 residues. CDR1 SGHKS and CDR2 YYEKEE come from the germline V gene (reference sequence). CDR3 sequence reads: CASSAWTGVNTGELFF. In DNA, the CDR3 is TGTGCCAGCAGCGCCTGGACAGGGGTCAACACCGGGGAGCTGTTTTTT.

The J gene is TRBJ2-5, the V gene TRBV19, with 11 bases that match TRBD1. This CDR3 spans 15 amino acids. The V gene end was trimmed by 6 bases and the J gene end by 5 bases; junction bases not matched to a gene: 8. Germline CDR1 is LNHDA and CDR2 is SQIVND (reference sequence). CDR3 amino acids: CASSLGQGVGETQYF. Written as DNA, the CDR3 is TGTGCCAGTAGCCTGGGACAGGGGGTGGGGGAGACCCAGTACTTC.

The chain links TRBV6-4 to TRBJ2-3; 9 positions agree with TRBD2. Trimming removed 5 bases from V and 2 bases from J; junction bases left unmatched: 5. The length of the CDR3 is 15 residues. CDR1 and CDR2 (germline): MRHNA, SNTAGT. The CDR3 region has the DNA TGTGCCAGCAGTCCACTAGCGGGCTTCACAGATACGCAGTATTTT. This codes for CASSPLAGFTDTQYF.

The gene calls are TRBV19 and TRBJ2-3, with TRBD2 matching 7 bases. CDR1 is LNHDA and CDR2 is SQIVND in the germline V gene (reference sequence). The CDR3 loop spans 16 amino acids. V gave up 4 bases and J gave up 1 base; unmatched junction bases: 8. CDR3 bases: TGTGCCAGTAGTAGGCTAGCGGAGACGGGCACAGATACGCAGTATTTT. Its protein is CASSRLAETGTDTQYF.

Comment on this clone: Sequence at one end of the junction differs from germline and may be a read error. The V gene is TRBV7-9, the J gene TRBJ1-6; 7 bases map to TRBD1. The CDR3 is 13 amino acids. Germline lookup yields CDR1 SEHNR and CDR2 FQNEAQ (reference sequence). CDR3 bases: TGTTCCAGCAGTCTCACAGGGGATTCACCCCTCCACTTT. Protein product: CSSSLTGDSPLHF.

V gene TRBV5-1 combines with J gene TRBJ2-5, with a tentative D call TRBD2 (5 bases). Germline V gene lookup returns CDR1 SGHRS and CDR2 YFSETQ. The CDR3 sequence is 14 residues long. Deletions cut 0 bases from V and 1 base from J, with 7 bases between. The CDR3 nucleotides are TGCGCCAGCAGCTTGGGAGGGTTCCAAGAGACCCAGTACTTC. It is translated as CASSLGGFQETQYF.

The CDR3 here is CASSLRGGEGGYTF. CDR3 DNA sequence: TGTGCCAGCAGTTTAAGAGGGGGGGAGGGAGGCTACACCTTC. V usage is TRBV27 and J usage is TRBJ1-2; possibly TRBD1 for D (6 bases). The CDR3 has 14 amino acids. Germline lookup yields CDR1 MNHEY and CDR2 SMNVEV (reference sequence). Between the trimmed V and J ends, which lost 2 bases and 8 bases, there was a span of 15 bases.

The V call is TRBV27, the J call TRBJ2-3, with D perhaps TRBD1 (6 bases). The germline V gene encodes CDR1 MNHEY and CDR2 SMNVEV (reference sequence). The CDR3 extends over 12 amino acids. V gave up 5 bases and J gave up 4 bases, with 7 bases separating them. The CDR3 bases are TGTGCCAGCAGTCACAGGGCAGATACGCAGTATTTT. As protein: CASSHRADTQYF.

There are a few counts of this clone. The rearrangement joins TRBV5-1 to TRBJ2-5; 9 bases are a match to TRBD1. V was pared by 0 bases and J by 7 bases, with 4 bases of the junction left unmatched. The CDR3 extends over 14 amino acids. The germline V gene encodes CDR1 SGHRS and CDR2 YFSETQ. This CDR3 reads CASSLDRGPVTQYF. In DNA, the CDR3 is TGCGCCAGCAGCTTGGACAGGGGGCCCGTGACCCAGTACTTC.

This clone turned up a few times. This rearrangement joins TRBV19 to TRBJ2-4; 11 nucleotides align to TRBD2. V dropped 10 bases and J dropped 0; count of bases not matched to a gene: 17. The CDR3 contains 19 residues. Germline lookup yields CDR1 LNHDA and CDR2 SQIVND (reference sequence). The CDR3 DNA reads TGTGCCACCAGTAAAGGGACTAGCGGAGGCACCCTAGCCAAAAACATTCAGTACTTC. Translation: CATSKGTSGGTLAKNIQYF.

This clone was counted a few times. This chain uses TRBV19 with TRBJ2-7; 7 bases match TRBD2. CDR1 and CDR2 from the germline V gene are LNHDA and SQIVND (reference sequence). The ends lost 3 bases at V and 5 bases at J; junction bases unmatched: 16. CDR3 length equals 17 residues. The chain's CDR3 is CASSMGPGGSGVNEQYF. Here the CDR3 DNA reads TGTGCCAGTAGTATGGGGCCGGGGGGTAGCGGAGTCAACGAGCAGTACTTC.

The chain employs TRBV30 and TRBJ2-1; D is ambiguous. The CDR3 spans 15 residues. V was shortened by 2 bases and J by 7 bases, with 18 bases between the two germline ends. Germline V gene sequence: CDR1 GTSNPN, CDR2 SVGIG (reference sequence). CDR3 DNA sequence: TGTGCCTGGAGTAACGCGGCTCCCCCGCGGAATGAGCAGTTCTTC. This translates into CAWSNAAPPRNEQFF.

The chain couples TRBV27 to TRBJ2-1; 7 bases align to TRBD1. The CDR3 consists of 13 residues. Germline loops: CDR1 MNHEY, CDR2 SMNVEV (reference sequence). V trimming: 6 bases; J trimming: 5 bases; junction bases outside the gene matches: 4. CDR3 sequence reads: CASRDRDDNEQFF. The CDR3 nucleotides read TGTGCCAGCAGAGACAGGGACGACAATGAGCAGTTCTTC.

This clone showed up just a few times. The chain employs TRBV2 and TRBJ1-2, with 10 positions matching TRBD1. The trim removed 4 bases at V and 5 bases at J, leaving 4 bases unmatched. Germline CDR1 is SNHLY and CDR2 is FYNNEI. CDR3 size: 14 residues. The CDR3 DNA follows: TGTGCCAGCAGTGGGGAGGACAGGGGGTATGGCTACACCTTC. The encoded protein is CASSGEDRGYGYTF.

The CDR3 protein is CASSLGLAGGPYNEQFF. In nucleotides, the CDR3 is TGTGCCAGTAGTCTGGGACTAGCGGGGGGTCCCTACAATGAGCAGTTCTTC. This rearrangement joins TRBV19 to TRBJ2-1, with 15 bases fitting TRBD2. The junction had 4 bases not matched to a gene; V was cut back by 5 bases and J by 2 bases. Germline CDR1 LNHDA, CDR2 SQIVND (reference sequence). The CDR3 is 17 amino acids.

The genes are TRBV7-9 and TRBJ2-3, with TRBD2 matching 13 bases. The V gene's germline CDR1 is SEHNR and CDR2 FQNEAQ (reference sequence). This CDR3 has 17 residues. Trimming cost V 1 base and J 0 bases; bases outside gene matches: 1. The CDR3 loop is CASSLGGLAGSTDTQYF. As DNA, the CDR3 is TGTGCCAGCAGCTTAGGGGGACTAGCGGGGAGCACAGATACGCAGTATTTT.

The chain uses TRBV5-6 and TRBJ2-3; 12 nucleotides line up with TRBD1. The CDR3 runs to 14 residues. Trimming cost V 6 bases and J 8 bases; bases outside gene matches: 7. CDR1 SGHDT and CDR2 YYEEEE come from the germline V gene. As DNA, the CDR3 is TGTGCCAGCAACTCGGGACAGGGGGCGGGTACGCAGTATTTT. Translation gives CASNSGQGAGTQYF.

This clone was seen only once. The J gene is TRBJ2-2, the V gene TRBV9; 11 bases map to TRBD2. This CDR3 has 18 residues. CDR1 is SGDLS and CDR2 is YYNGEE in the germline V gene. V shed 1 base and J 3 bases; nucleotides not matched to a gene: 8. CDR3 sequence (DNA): TGTGCCAGCAGCGTAAAGGATACTAGCGGGGGTTACACCGGGGAGCTGTTTTTT. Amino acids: CASSVKDTSGGYTGELFF.

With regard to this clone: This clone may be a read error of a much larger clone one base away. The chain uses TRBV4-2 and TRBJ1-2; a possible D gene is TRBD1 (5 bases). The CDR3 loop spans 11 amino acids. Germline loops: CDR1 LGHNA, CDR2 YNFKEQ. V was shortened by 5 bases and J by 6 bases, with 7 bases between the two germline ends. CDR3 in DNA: TGTGCCAGCAGCGGGGGGGATGGCTACACCTTC. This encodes CASSGGDGYTF.